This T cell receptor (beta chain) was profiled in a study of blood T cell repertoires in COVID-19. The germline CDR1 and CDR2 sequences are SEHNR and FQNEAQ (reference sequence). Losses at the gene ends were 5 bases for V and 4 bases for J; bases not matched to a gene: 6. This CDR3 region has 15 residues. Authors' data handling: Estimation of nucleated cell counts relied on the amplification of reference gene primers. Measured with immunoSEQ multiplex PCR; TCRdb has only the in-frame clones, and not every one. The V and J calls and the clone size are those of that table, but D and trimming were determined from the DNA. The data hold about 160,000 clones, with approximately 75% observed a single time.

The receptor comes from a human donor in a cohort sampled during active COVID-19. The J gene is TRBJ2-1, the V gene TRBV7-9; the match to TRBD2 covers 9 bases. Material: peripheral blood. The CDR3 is CASSPPSGNYNEQFF. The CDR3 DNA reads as TGTGCCAGCAGCCCCCCTAGCGGGAATTACAATGAGCAGTTCTTC.